This T cell receptor beta chain was documented in a study of Ad26.COV2.S vaccination and SARS-CoV-2 variants. As for the study in general: In the COV1001 trial, the donor was in the Ad26.COV2.S arm.

This clone was observed a few times. No antigen is known for it. Broader study findings: Analytic work on TCR breadth and depth might have understated the full extent of total T cell responses. The authors reported substantial breadth in spike-specific CD8+ and CD4+ T cell responses after vaccination. Compared with placebo recipients, vaccine recipients had higher spike-specific TCR breadth.

Assay used: immunoSEQ multiplex PCR; TCRdb lists only in-frame clones, some missing. The data hold approximately 300,000 clones, with 86% observed a single time. Specified treatment: around 19 received Ad26.COV2.S at low or high dose, single or two shots; about 5 received placebo; per-sample allocation not given. Material that was analyzed had been drawn on day 63 after the first vaccine or placebo injection. The starting material was peripheral blood, obtained in a trial of Ad26.COV2.S vaccine versus placebo. The clonotype comes from a person between 18 and 60 years old who received the Ad26.COV2.S COVID-19 vaccine or a placebo.

The CDR3 coding sequence is TGCGCCAGCGGACGCGGGCGGTCCACCTCCGCATCTGGGGAGCAGTACTTC. This gives the protein CASGRGRSTSASGEQYF. V gene TRBV5-1 combines with J gene TRBJ2-7; maybe TRBD2 (5 bases). The germline CDR1 and CDR2 sequences are SGHRS and YFSETQ. The CDR3 runs 17 residues. V lost 7 bases and J lost 7, with 30 bases in between.